Listed below are T cell receptor beta chains from one sample, sequenced in a study of blood T cell repertoires in COVID-19. Using immunoSEQ multiplex PCR, the repertoire was profiled, and TCRdb retains in-frame clones only, with some absent. The table includes about 200,000 clones, approximately 84% detected once. Sample: peripheral blood. These receptors all stem from a human donor with acute or convalescent COVID-19. The donor label of this sample is uncertain. CDR3s include the opening cysteine and the closing phenylalanine or tryptophan. D genes are given only for firm matches.

v_call d_call cdr3_aa
TRBV3-1/TRBV3-2 TRBD1 CASSPRTGGFAGELFF
TRBV6-6 - CATRGGNEKLFF
TRBV18 - CASSPEGQSYGYTF
TRBV2 TRBD2 CASNRLAGYEQYF
TRBV4-1 - CASSRGVDTGELFF
TRBV27 TRBD1 CASSRDRGRSPLHF
TRBV28 TRBD1 CASSPTTGRVQPQHF
TRBV30 - CAWSVTAEAFF
TRBV24-1 - CATSDVAVNTGELFF
TRBV5-5 TRBD2 CASSLVGGTPTYEQYF
TRBV5-6 - CASTQKGRNNQPQHF
TRBV6-5 TRBD1 CASSRDREMGGYTF
TRBV10-3 - CAISPSGILMNTEAFF
TRBV6-5 TRBD1 CASLRTTGVNTEAFF
TRBV10-3 - CAISETGQHYGYTF
TRBV11-2 TRBD1 CASSERRRGQGWETQYF
TRBV14 - CASSQTGSRPYGYTF
TRBV27 - CASSEDLQGSYGYTF
TRBV5-8 - CASRNSGRFNQPQHF
TRBV28 - CASTSTGSYEQYF
TRBV27 - CASRSGGGRAEAFF
TRBV7-8 TRBD1 CASSLRQGADSSYNEQFF
TRBV3-1/TRBV3-2 - CASSQILNTGELFF
TRBV19 TRBD1 CASSPGQGGELFF
TRBV7-8 - CASSLGGLDTQYF
TRBV7-3 - CASSLMAAAGELFF
TRBV18 - CASSPTSAEQYF
TRBV11-2 - CASDRGFGLNRDTQYF
TRBV6-1 - CASSEAGRLGYGYTF